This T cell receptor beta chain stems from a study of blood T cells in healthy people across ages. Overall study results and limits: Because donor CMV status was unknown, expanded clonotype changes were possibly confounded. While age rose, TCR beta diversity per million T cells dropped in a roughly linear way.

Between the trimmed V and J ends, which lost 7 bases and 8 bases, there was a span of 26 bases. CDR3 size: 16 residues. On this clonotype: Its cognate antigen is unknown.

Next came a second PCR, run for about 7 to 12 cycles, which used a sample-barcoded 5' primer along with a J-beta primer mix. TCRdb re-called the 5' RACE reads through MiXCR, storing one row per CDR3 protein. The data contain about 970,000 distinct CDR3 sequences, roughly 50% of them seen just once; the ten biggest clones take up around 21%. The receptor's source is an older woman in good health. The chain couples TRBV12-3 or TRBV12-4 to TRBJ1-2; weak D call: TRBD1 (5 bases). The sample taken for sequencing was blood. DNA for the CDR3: TGTGCCAGCACCCCCTCGGAGAGGGGCCTTCTCAGGGGCTACACCTTC. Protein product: CASTPSERGLLRGYTF.